This TCR beta chain was sequenced for a study of blood T cell repertoires in COVID-19. Study information: Acute and convalescent COVID-19 specimens originated in the United States, Italy and Spain. Sample material is recorded as cDNA or gDNA derived from T cells, B-cell-depleted T cells, or PBMCs.

In the original analysis: Reference gene primers were amplified, and this amplification served to estimate nucleated cell counts. The table came from immunoSEQ multiplex PCR; TCRdb's copy has only in-frame clones and leaves some out. That table gives V, J and clone size, and the DNA gave D and trimming. The table records about 300,000 clones, 85% to 90% of them present only once. The CDR3 totals 19 residues. The germline V gene has CDR1 SGHAT and CDR2 FQNNGV. V was pared by 1 base and J by 2 bases, with 20 bases between. This clonotype was sampled from a man between 65 and 85 years old with acute or convalescent COVID-19. The chain uses TRBV11-2 and TRBJ2-2, with D possibly being TRBD2 (6 bases). Sample: peripheral blood. CDR3 sequence reads: CASSLVIGSRDSNTGELFF. CDR3 bases: TGTGCCAGCAGCTTAGTTATCGGGTCCCGGGACTCTAACACCGGGGAGCTGTTTTTT.